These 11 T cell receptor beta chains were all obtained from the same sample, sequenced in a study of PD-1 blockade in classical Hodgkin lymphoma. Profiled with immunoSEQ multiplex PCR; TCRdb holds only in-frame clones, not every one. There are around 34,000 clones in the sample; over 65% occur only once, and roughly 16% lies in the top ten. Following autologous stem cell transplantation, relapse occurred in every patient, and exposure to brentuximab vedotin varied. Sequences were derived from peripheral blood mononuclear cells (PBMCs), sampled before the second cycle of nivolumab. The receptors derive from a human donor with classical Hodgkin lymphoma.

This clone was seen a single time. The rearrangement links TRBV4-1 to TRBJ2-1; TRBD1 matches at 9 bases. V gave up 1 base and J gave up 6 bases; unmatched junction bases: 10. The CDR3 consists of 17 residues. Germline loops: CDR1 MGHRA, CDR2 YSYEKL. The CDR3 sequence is CASSQVHRGLVFNEQFF. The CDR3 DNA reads TGCGCCAGCAGCCAAGTCCACAGGGGGCTAGTTTTCAATGAGCAGTTCTTC.

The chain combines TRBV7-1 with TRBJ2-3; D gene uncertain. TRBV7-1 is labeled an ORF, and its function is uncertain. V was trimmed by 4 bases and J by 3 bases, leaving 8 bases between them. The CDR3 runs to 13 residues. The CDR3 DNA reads TGTGCCAGCAGCTTAGATGGAACAGATACGCAGTATTTT. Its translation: CASSLDGTDTQYF.

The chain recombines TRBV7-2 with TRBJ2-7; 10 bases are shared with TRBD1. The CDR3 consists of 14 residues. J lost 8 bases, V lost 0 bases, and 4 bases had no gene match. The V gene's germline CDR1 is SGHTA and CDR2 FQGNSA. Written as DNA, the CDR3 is TGTGCCAGCAGCTTAGCTGGACAGGGGGGACAGCAGTACTTC. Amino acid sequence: CASSLAGQGGQQYF. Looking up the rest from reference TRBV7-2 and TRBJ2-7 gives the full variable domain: GAGVSQSPSNKVTEKGKDVELRCDPISGHTALYWYRQSLGQGLEFLIYFQGNSAPDKSGLPSDRFSAERTGGSVSTLTIQRTQQEDSAVYLCASSLAGQGGQQYFGPGTRLTVT.

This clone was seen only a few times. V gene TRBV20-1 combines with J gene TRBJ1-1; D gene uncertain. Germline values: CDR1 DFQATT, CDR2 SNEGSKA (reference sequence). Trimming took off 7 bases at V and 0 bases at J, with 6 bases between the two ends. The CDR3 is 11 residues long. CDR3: CSVTVNTEAFF. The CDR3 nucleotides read TGCAGTGTGACGGTGAACACTGAAGCTTTCTTT.

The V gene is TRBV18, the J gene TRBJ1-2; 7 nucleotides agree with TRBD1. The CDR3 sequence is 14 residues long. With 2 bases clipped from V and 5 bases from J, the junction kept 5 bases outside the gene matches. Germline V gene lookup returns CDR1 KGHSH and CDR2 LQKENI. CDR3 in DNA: TGTGCCAGCTCACCAGAACAGGGGAGTTATGGCTACACCTTC. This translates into CASSPEQGSYGYTF.

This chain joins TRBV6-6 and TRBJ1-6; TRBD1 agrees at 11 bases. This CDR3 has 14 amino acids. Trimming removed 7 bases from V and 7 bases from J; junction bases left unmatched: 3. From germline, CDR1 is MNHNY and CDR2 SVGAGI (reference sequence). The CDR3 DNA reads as TGTGCCAGCACCGGACAGGGGGCGAATTCACCCCTCCACTTT. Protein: CASTGQGANSPLHF.

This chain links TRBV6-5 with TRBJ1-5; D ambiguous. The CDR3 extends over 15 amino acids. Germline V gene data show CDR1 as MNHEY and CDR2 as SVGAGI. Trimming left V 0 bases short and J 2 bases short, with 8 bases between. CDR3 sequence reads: CASSYSIGGNQPQHF. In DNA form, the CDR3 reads TGTGCCAGCAGTTACTCGATCGGGGGCAATCAGCCCCAGCATTTT.

The CDR3 DNA reads as TGCGCCAGCAGCCCCGGGGCGGGACAGTACACTGAAGCTTTCTTT. Protein sequence: CASSPGAGQYTEAFF. This sequence joins TRBV5-1 and TRBJ1-1, with 7 bases fitting TRBD1. The germline gives CDR1 SGHRS, CDR2 YFSETQ. The J segment lost 3 bases and the V segment lost 4 bases, leaving 9 bases of the junction unmatched. This CDR3 comprises 15 residues. Full variable domain (remainder filled in from reference TRBV5-1 and TRBJ1-1): KAGVTQTPRYLIKTRGQQVTLSCSPISGHRSVSWYQQTPGQGLQFLFEYFSETQRNKGNFPGRFSGRQFSNSRSEMNVSTLELGDSALYLCASSPGAGQYTEAFFGQGTRLTVV.

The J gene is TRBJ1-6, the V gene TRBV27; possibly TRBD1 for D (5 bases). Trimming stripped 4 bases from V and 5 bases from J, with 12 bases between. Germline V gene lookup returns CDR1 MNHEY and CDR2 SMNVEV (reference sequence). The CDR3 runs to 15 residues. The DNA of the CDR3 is TGTGCCAGCAGTTCAGGGTGGATCAATAATTCACCCCTCCACTTT. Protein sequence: CASSSGWINNSPLHF.

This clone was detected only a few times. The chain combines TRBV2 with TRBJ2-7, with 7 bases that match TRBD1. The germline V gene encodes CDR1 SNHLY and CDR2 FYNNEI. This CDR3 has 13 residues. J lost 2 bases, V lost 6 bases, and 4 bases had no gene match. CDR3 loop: CASRRTGTYEQYF. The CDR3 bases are TGTGCCAGCAGAAGGACAGGCACCTACGAGCAGTACTTC.

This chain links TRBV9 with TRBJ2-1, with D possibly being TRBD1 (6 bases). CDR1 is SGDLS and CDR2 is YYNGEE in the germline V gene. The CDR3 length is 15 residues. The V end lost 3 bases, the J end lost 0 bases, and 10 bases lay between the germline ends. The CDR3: CASSGDRSSYNEQFF. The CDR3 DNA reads TGTGCCAGCAGCGGAGACAGGAGCTCCTACAATGAGCAGTTCTTC.